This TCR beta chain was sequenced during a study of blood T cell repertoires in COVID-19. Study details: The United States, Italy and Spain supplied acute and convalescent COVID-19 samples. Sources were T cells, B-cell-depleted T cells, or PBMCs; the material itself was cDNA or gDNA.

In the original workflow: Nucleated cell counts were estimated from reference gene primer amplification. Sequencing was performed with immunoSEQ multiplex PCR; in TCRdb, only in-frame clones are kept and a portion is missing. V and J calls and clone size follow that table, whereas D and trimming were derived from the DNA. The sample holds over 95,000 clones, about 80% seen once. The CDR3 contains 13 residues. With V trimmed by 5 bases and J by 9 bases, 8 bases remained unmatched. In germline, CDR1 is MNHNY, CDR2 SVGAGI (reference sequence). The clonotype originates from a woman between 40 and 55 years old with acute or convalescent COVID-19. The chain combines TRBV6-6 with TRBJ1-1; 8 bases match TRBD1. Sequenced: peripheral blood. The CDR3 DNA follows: TGTGCCAGCAGTCCCGGACAGGGTAGAAAAGCTTTCTTT. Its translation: CASSPGQGRKAFF.